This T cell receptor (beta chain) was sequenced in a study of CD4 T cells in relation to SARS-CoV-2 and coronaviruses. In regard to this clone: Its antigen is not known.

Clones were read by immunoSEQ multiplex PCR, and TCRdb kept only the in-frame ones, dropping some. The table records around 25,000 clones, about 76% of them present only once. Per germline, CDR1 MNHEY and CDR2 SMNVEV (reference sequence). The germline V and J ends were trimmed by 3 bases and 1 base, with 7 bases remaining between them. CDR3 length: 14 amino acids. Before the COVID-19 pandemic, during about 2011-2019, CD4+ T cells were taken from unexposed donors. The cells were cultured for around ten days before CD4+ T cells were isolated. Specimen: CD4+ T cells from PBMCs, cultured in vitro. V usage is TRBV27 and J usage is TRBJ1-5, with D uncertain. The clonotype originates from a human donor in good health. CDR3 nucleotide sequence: TGTGCCAGCAGTTTTTACGGGAGCAATCAGCCCCAGCATTTT. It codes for CASSFYGSNQPQHF.